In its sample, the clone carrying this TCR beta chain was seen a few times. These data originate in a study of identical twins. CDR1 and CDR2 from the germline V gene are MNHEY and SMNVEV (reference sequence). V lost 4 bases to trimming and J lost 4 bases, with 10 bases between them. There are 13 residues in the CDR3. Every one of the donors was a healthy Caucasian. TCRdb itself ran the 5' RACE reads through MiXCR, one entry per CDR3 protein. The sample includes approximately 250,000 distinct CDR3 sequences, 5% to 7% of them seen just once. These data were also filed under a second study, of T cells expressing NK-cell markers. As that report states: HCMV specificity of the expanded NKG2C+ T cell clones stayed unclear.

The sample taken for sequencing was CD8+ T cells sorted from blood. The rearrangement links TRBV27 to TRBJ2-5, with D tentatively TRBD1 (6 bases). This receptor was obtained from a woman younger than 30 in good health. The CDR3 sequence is CASSYGQIETQYF. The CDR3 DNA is TGTGCCAGCAGTTACGGACAGATAGAGACCCAGTACTTC.